This is a list of T cell receptor beta chains from one sample in a study of CD8 T cells in ankylosing spondylitis. TCRdb reprocessed the 5' RACE reads with MiXCR, giving one entry per CDR3 protein. The table has about 240,000 distinct CDR3 sequences, 20% to 30% seen once. Specimen: blood, either unsorted or a sorted T cell fraction (not recorded which). The receptors come from a male donor with ankylosing spondylitis or in good health (not recorded which). Both conserved end residues are part of each CDR3. D genes are given only for firm matches. Clone size is given for some rows only: seen once, a few or many times, or a class if the clone is expanded.

CDR3 | DNA | size | D | J | V
CASSQVPGTGELFF | TGTGCCAGCAGCCAAGTCCCGGGAACCGGGGAGCTGTTTTTT | many | - | TRBJ2-2 | TRBV3-1
CATWRGEAWETQYF | TGTGCCACCTGGAGGGGGGAAGCATGGGAGACCCAGTACTTC | few | - | TRBJ2-5 | TRBV10-3
CASSQGSGLSYNEQFF | TGTGCCAGCAGCCAAGGTTCGGGACTCTCCTACAATGAGCAGTTCTTC | many | - | TRBJ2-1 | TRBV3-1
CSVAQGATTDTQYF | TGCAGTGTGGCACAGGGGGCGACTACAGATACGCAGTATTTT | few | TRBD1 | TRBJ2-3 | TRBV20-1
CASSRGGGREGVWEQYF | TGTGCCAGCAGCCGAGGCGGTGGCAGGGAAGGCGTCTGGGAGCAGTACTTC | - | - | TRBJ2-7 | TRBV12-3/TRBV12-4
CASSLGLYQETQYF | TGCGCCAGCAGCTTGGGACTTTACCAAGAGACCCAGTACTTC | many | - | TRBJ2-5 | TRBV5-1
CASSQPRANEKLFF | TGTGCCAGCAGCCAACCTAGAGCTAATGAAAAACTGTTTTTT | many | - | TRBJ1-4 | TRBV12-3/TRBV12-4
CSANRLAGVAEQYF | TGCAGTGCTAACCGACTAGCGGGGGTAGCCGAGCAGTACTTC | few | TRBD2 | TRBJ2-7 | TRBV20-1
CSARISGNQPQHF | TGCAGTGCCCGCATTTCAGGCAATCAGCCCCAGCATTTT | - | - | TRBJ1-5 | TRBV20-1
CATGRGREGSEAFF | TGTGCCACGGGGAGGGGGCGCGAGGGGAGTGAAGCTTTCTTT | few | TRBD1 | TRBJ1-1 | TRBV10-3
CSAPKLAGIYNEQFF | TGCAGTGCTCCTAAACTAGCGGGGATCTACAATGAGCAGTTCTTC | - | TRBD2 | TRBJ2-1 | TRBV20-1
CASSLNYEQYF | TGTGCCAGCAGCCTAAACTACGAGCAGTACTTC | many | - | TRBJ2-7 | TRBV25-1
CASSLSRVGEQYF | TGTGCCAGCAGCTTAAGTAGGGTCGGCGAGCAGTACTTC | few | - | TRBJ2-7 | TRBV7-2
CACSLGGPGRGRNYGYTF | TGTGCCTGCAGTTTGGGTGGACCGGGAAGGGGTCGTAACTATGGCTACACCTTC | - | - | TRBJ1-2 | TRBV2
CASSLTAGHASGETDTQYF | TGTGCCAGCAGCCTTACCGCAGGACACGCTAGCGGGGAGACAGATACGCAGTATTTT | many | TRBD2 | TRBJ2-3 | TRBV11-1
CSVDGTGESTDTQYF | TGCAGCGTTGACGGTACGGGGGAGAGCACAGATACGCAGTATTTT | few | - | TRBJ2-3 | TRBV29-1
CASSFPGVQETQYF | TGCGCCAGCAGCTTCCCAGGGGTTCAAGAGACCCAGTACTTC | many | - | TRBJ2-5 | TRBV5-1
CASSYGTTTYEQYF | TGCGCCAGCAGCTATGGGACAACGACCTACGAGCAGTACTTC | many | - | TRBJ2-7 | TRBV5-1
CASSRTSALNEQFF | TGTGCCAGCAGCAGGACTAGCGCCCTCAATGAGCAGTTCTTC | once | TRBD2 | TRBJ2-1 | TRBV6-1
CATSRDPTNTEAFF | TGTGCCACCAGCAGAGATCCGACGAACACTGAAGCTTTCTTT | - | - | TRBJ1-1 | TRBV15
CASKGAGNTEAFF | TGCGCCAGCAAGGGCGCCGGAAACACTGAAGCTTTCTTT | many | - | TRBJ1-1 | TRBV5-1
CSARGAVNTEAFF | TGCAGTGCCCGGGGGGCAGTGAACACTGAAGCTTTCTTT | - | - | TRBJ1-1 | TRBV20-1
CSVSPWGNEQFF | TGCAGCGTATCCCCTTGGGGCAATGAGCAGTTCTTC | - | - | TRBJ2-1 | TRBV29-1
CASSGQRGNNEQFF | TGTGCCAGCAGTGGCCAGCGGGGTAACAATGAGCAGTTCTTC | - | TRBD2 | TRBJ2-1 | TRBV6-1
CSARDPREGLNSPLHF | TGCAGTGCTAGAGATCCCAGGGAGGGCTTAAATTCACCCCTCCACTTT | many | - | TRBJ1-6 | TRBV20-1
CASSRGGLTGANVLTF | TGTGCCAGCTCCCGGGGGGGCCTTACTGGGGCCAACGTCCTGACTTTC | - | TRBD2 | TRBJ2-6 | TRBV28
CAITGTGVGEQYF | TGTGCCATTACCGGGACAGGGGTCGGCGAGCAGTACTTC | - | TRBD1 | TRBJ2-7 | TRBV10-3
CAISEGGDYEQYF | TGTGCCATCAGTGAGGGAGGGGACTACGAGCAGTACTTC | many | - | TRBJ2-7 | TRBV10-3
CAISESERIADTQYF | TGTGCCATCAGTGAGTCGGAAAGGATCGCAGATACGCAGTATTTT | few | - | TRBJ2-3 | TRBV10-3
CATSDHSGGGETQYF | TGTGCCACCAGTGATCATAGCGGGGGCGGGGAGACCCAGTACTTC | - | TRBD2 | TRBJ2-5 | TRBV24-1
CASGRDYSNTQYF | TGTGCCAGCGGCCGGGACTACTCCAATACGCAGTATTTT | many | TRBD2 | TRBJ2-3 | TRBV12-3/TRBV12-4
CASNLAGTGGAEAFF | TGTGCCAGCAACCTCGCGGGGACAGGGGGGGCTGAAGCTTTCTTT | many | TRBD1 | TRBJ1-1 | TRBV11-2
CSARDLQGPSTDTQYF | TGCAGTGCTAGAGATCTCCAAGGCCCCAGCACAGATACGCAGTATTTT | many | - | TRBJ2-3 | TRBV20-1
CSARDPRHTEAFF | TGCAGTGCTAGAGATCCCAGGCACACTGAAGCTTTCTTT | many | - | TRBJ1-1 | TRBV20-1
CASSFGTGGIGNTIYF | TGTGCCAGCAGTTTCGGGACAGGGGGCATTGGAAACACCATATATTTT | few | TRBD1 | TRBJ1-3 | TRBV6-5
CASSSQGLAGGPREQYF | TGTGCCAGCAGTTCGCAGGGACTAGCGGGGGGGCCGAGGGAGCAGTACTTC | - | TRBD2 | TRBJ2-7 | TRBV27
CASSGTSANQPQHF | TGTGCCAGCAGTGGGACATCTGCCAATCAGCCCCAGCATTTT | many | - | TRBJ1-5 | TRBV12-3/TRBV12-4
CASSQDRRGLYGYTF | TGTGCCAGCAGCCAAGATCGTAGGGGGCTCTATGGCTACACCTTC | many | TRBD1 | TRBJ1-2 | TRBV4-2
CASSNGGADNEQFF | TGCGCCAGCAGTAACGGGGGGGCGGACAATGAGCAGTTCTTC | - | TRBD2 | TRBJ2-1 | TRBV10-1
CSASPWDSSGNTIYF | TGCAGTGCTAGCCCTTGGGATAGCTCTGGAAACACCATATATTTT | many | - | TRBJ1-3 | TRBV20-1
CASSGQGTGNTIYF | TGTGCCAGCAGTGGACAGGGAACGGGAAACACCATATATTTT | many | TRBD1 | TRBJ1-3 | TRBV12-3/TRBV12-4
CSARAQNYGYTF | TGCAGTGCTAGAGCCCAAAACTATGGCTACACCTTC | - | - | TRBJ1-2 | TRBV20-1
CAISESQTGELFF | TGTGCCATCAGTGAGTCGCAGACCGGGGAGCTGTTTTTT | - | - | TRBJ2-2 | TRBV10-3
CASSHPGGRTGELFF | TGTGCCAGCAGTCACCCGGGAGGGAGGACCGGGGAGCTGTTTTTT | - | TRBD2 | TRBJ2-2 | TRBV6-2/TRBV6-3
CASSQETLAGVGGELFF | TGTGCCAGCAGCCAAGAAACCCTAGCGGGGGTCGGTGGGGAGCTGTTTTTT | many | TRBD2 | TRBJ2-2 | TRBV4-2
CSVEGAPEWGTDTQYF | TGCAGCGTTGAAGGGGCACCTGAGTGGGGCACAGATACGCAGTATTTT | - | - | TRBJ2-3 | TRBV29-1
CASSLGPRVVVRQETQYF | TGTGCCAGCAGCTTAGGGCCCCGGGTTGTTGTGCGCCAAGAGACCCAGTACTTC | many | - | TRBJ2-5 | TRBV7-2
CASSETGASGANVLTF | TGTGCCAGCAGTGAAACGGGTGCTTCTGGGGCCAACGTCCTGACTTTC | few | - | TRBJ2-6 | TRBV2
CASMDRRKINEQFF | TGTGCCAGCATGGACAGAAGAAAAATAAATGAGCAGTTCTTC | - | - | TRBJ2-1 | TRBV12-3/TRBV12-4
CSVLWAAGWETQYF | TGCAGCGTCCTCTGGGCCGCAGGCTGGGAGACCCAGTACTTC | many | - | TRBJ2-5 | TRBV29-1
CASSFTRGGTDTQYF | TGTGCCAGCAGTTTTACCCGGGGTGGCACAGATACGCAGTATTTT | - | - | TRBJ2-3 | TRBV12-3/TRBV12-4